This T cell receptor beta chain was sequenced during a study of neurological immune-mediated disorders. Study-level results: While HTLV-1-associated myelopathy showed the greatest TCR clonal expansion, multiple sclerosis showed the least, falling below healthy controls. None of the CDR3 amino acid sequences of expanded clones were shared across subjects, and this suggested private repertoires in all groups.

This clonotype was seen repeatedly, ten times or more. Its antigen is currently unknown. Every sequencing run drew on 15-18 subjects and yielded over 170 million TCR-beta sequences. TCRdb redid the calling of the 5' RACE reads with MiXCR, one entry per CDR3 protein. The sample comprises over 45,000 distinct CDR3 sequences, about 4.2% of which are singletons, and about 2% rests with the top ten. CD4+ or CD8+ T cells at a count of about a million served as input for the sorted libraries. Germline lookup yields CDR1 ENHRY and CDR2 SYGVKD. J lost 2 bases, V lost 0 bases, and 10 bases had no gene match. The CDR3 spans 17 residues.

The source is a woman in her forties with multiple sclerosis. Sequenced: CD4+ T cells from blood. The V call is TRBV10-3, the J call TRBJ2-7; 7 positions agree with TRBD2. CDR3 bases: TGTGCCATCAGTGAGTCTGGCGGGGGAGATCGAACCTACGAGCAGTACTTC. Residues: CAISESGGGDRTYEQYF.